The entry below gives a single T cell receptor beta chain sequence along with its context. The source of the sample is a study of CD8+ T cells in alopecia areata. Following RNA extraction, reverse transcription yielded cDNA that acted as the sequencing template. TCRdb keeps only in-frame clones here, not all; method: immunoSEQ multiplex PCR. Here the sample spans 95,000 to 100,000 clones, 60% to 75% being singletons. Indicated treatment: oral pan-JAK inhibitor, 5-10 mg twice daily. Researchers gathered lesional scalp punch biopsies and peripheral blood from patients with alopecia areata. Germline CDR1 and CDR2: GTSNPN and SVGIG (reference sequence). The CDR3 sequence is 12 residues long. With 2 bases removed from V and 7 bases from J, the gap between germline ends came to 9 bases.

This material consisted of CD8+ T cells sorted from blood, taken at week 4, from a patient treated with tofacitinib. This clonotype was obtained from a human donor with alopecia areata. The V call is TRBV30, the J call TRBJ2-1; D is possibly TRBD1 (6 bases). For the CDR3, the DNA is TGTGCCTGGAGTACCCAGGGGAATGAGCAGTTCTTC. Translating gives CAWSTQGNEQFF. The whole variable domain, remainder taken from reference TRBV30 and TRBJ2-1, is SQTIHQWPATLVQPVGSPLSLECTVEGTSNPNLYWYRQAAGRGLQLLFYSVGIGQISSEVPQNLSASRPQDRQFILSSKKLLLSDSGFYLCAWSTQGNEQFFGPGTRLTVL.